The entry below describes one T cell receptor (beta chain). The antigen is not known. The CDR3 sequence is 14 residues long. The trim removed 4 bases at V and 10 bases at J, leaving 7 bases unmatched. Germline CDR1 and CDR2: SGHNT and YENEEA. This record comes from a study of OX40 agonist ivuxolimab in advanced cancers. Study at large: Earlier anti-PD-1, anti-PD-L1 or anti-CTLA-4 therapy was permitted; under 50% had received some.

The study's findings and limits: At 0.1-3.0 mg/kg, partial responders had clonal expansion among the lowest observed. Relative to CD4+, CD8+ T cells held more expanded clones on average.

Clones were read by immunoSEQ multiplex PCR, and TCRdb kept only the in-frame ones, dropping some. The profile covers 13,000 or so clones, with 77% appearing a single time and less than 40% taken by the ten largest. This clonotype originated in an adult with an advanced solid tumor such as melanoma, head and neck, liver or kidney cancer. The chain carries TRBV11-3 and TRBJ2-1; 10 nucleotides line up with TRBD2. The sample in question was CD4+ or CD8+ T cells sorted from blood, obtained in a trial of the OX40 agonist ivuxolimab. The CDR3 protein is CASSSPGLAREQFF. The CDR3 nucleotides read TGTGCCAGCAGCTCCCCGGGACTAGCGAGAGAGCAGTTCTTC.